This TCR beta chain was documented in a study of T cell responses to AZD1222 COVID-19 vaccine. Assay: immunoSEQ multiplex PCR; the TCRdb copy retains only in-frame clones and omits some. The sample consists of some 110,000 clones, roughly nine tenths of them appearing once. The CDR3 contains 14 residues. The V end lost 3 bases, the J end lost 9 bases, and 12 bases lay between the germline ends. Germline CDR1 reads MNHEY; CDR2 reads SMNVEV (reference sequence). A word on this clone: Antigen: not known.

Study-level points and caveats: Targets within unmutated variant regions were reportedly found for nearly half of spike-specific TCRs.

This chain links TRBV27 with TRBJ1-6, with D maybe TRBD1 (5 bases). This specimen consisted of peripheral blood, obtained on day 0 of AZD1222 vaccination. The receptor's source is an adult in good health. As DNA, the CDR3 is TGTGCCAGCAGTTTTACGTGGGGGAGTTCACCCCTCCACTTT. Amino acid sequence: CASSFTWGSSPLHF.